This T cell receptor beta chain was obtained from a study of early T cells in non-severe SARS-CoV-2 infection. As for the study in general: Sequencing of bulk RNA from unsorted whole blood was done, without chain pairing.

Study-level findings and limits: Using VDJdb, the matching emphasized anti-spike CD8 responses while missing private and CD4 specificities.

This clonotype was found many times. Its antigen is unknown. The TCR library protocol attached unique molecular identifiers to the individual cDNA molecules. In TCRdb, the 5' RACE reads were re-called with MiXCR into one record per CDR3 protein. The sample lists 55,000 to 70,000 distinct CDR3 sequences; 4% to 6% were seen once. This CDR3 is built from 17 residues. Deletions cut 6 bases from V and 5 bases from J, with 24 bases between. Germline CDR1 MNHEY, CDR2 SMNVEV (reference sequence). This receptor was taken from an adult who was a healthcare worker with PCR-confirmed SARS-CoV-2 infection or an uninfected control (not recorded which). The donor label of this sample is uncertain. The chain joins TRBV27 to TRBJ2-3; tentative D call: TRBD2 (5 bases). The sequencing used whole blood, collected at baseline. For the CDR3, the DNA is TGTGCCAGCAGCCTCCGGGATCCCAGTAGGGCTCAAGATACGCAGTATTTT. Amino acid sequence: CASSLRDPSRAQDTQYF.